One sample yielded the 30 T cell receptor beta chains listed below, sequenced in a study of T cell clonotyping in hematopoietic cell transplantation. The repertoire was sequenced with immunoSEQ multiplex PCR; TCRdb's copy has only in-frame clones and lacks some. The repertoire holds more than 11,000 clones, with just over 95% as singletons. Here the sequenced sample was peripheral blood mononuclear cells, taken 30 days after allogeneic stem cell transplant. The receptors derive from a female patient in her 50s who had an allogeneic stem cell transplant from an unrelated donor, so T cells may come from the graft donor. Some clones in this sample may be carry-over from other donors' samples.

The chain employs TRBV29-1 and TRBJ2-2; D is possibly TRBD1 (5 bases). Between the trimmed V and J ends, which lost 6 bases and 3 bases, there was a span of 8 bases. Looked up from germline, CDR1 is SQVTM and CDR2 is ANQGSEA. The CDR3 length is 12 residues. The CDR3 coding sequence is TGCAGCGTAGGACATTACACCGGGGAGCTGTTTTTT. Translated: CSVGHYTGELFF.

The J gene is TRBJ1-6, the V gene TRBV13, with unresolved D. The CDR3 contains 14 residues. Trimming stripped 3 bases from V and 7 bases from J, with 10 bases between. In germline, CDR1 is PRHDT, CDR2 FYEKMQ (reference sequence). The CDR3 sequence: CASSLARRNSPLHF. Here the CDR3 DNA reads TGTGCCAGCAGCTTGGCTCGTCGAAATTCACCCCTCCACTTT.

This sequence joins TRBV7-2 and TRBJ1-4, with TRBD1 matching over 7 bases. CDR1 SGHTA and CDR2 FQGNSA come from the germline V gene. The CDR3 runs 15 residues. V trimming: 2 bases; J trimming: 7 bases; junction bases outside the gene matches: 7. The CDR3 DNA reads as TGTGCCAGCAGCTTATCCCAGGGGGGCGGTGAAAAACTGTTTTTT. Translated: CASSLSQGGGEKLFF. The full variable domain, completed using reference TRBV7-2 and TRBJ1-4, is GAGVSQSPSNKVTEKGKDVELRCDPISGHTALYWYRQSLGQGLEFLIYFQGNSAPDKSGLPSDRFSAERTGGSVSTLTIQRTQQEDSAVYLCASSLSQGGGEKLFFGSGTQLSVL.

The J gene is TRBJ1-1, the V gene TRBV7-9, with TRBD1 matching 8 bases. This CDR3 contains 14 residues. V lost 3 bases to trimming and J lost 2 bases; unmatched junction nucleotides: 2. Germline V gives CDR1 SEHNR, CDR2 FQNEAQ (reference sequence). In DNA form, the CDR3 reads TGTGCCAGCAGCTTGCAGGGGGCCAACACTGAAGCTTTCTTT. It is translated as CASSLQGANTEAFF.

This chain connects TRBV6-5 to TRBJ1-1; D is unclear. V was trimmed by 2 bases and J by 4 bases, leaving 11 bases between them. Looked up from germline, CDR1 is MNHEY and CDR2 is SVGAGI. The CDR3 totals 14 residues. The CDR3 loop is CASSYGQSGTEAFF. CDR3 bases: TGTGCCAGCAGTTACGGCCAATCGGGCACTGAAGCTTTCTTT.

This chain joins TRBV4-1 and TRBJ1-6; D is perhaps TRBD1 (6 bases). V was pared by 5 bases and J by 0 bases, with 20 bases between. The CDR3 covers 19 residues. Germline-derived CDR1 and CDR2 are MGHRA and YSYEKL. CDR3 nucleotide sequence: TGCGCCAGCAGCTTTTCTTTTCTACAGGGCCTCTCCTATAATTCACCCCTCCACTTT. Amino acids: CASSFSFLQGLSYNSPLHF.

This clone came up once. The chain couples TRBV2 to TRBJ1-4; tentative D call: TRBD1 (6 bases). Germline-derived CDR1 and CDR2 are SNHLY and FYNNEI. V was clipped by 6 bases and J by 11 bases, with 10 bases between them. The CDR3 spans 11 residues. The CDR3 protein is CASRIQGKLFF. DNA of the CDR3: TGTGCCAGCAGGATTCAGGGGAAACTGTTTTTT.

The chain's CDR3 is CASRGTGATNEKLFF. CDR3 nucleotides: TGTGCCAGCAGAGGAACAGGGGCAACTAATGAAAAACTGTTTTTT. The genes are TRBV6-6 and TRBJ1-4; 7 bases match TRBD1. With 6 bases clipped from V and 0 bases from J, the junction kept 4 bases outside the gene matches. The CDR3 consists of 15 residues. Germline V CDR1 and CDR2: MNHNY, SVGAGI (reference sequence).

V and J are TRBV5-4 and TRBJ1-1, with TRBD1 matching 9 bases. CDR1 is SGHNT, CDR2 YYREEE, per germline (reference sequence). This CDR3 contains 15 residues. The J segment lost 7 bases and the V segment lost 0 bases, leaving 7 bases of the junction unmatched. The CDR3: CASSLAGQGSGEAFF. CDR3 nucleotide sequence: TGTGCCAGCAGCTTGGCGGGACAGGGCTCGGGTGAAGCTTTCTTT.

The rearrangement joins TRBV19 to TRBJ1-5; TRBD1 matches 8 bases. The V gene's germline CDR1 is LNHDA and CDR2 SQIVND (reference sequence). The V gene end was trimmed by 7 bases and the J gene end by 4 bases; junction bases not matched to a gene: 3. The CDR3 extends over 13 amino acids. This CDR3 is CASTDRGNQPQHF. The CDR3 bases are TGTGCCAGTACCGACAGGGGTAATCAGCCCCAGCATTTT.

J is TRBJ1-2 and V is TRBV4-1; D is possibly TRBD1 (5 bases). CDR3 size: 13 residues. The V end lost 1 base, the J end lost 8 bases, and 11 bases lay between the germline ends. CDR1 MGHRA and CDR2 YSYEKL come from the germline V gene. Written as DNA, the CDR3 is TGCGCCAGCAGCCAAGGGGGGGTGGACGGCTACACCTTC. It encodes CASSQGGVDGYTF.

The chain uses TRBV9 and TRBJ2-2; possible D gene TRBD2, 7 bases. The germline V gene encodes CDR1 SGDLS and CDR2 YYNGEE. The V gene lost 4 bases and the J gene lost 5 bases, with 12 bases spanning the gap. The CDR3 extends over 14 amino acids. The CDR3 DNA is TGTGCCAGCAGCCTAGGGGGGGAGACCGGGGAGCTGTTTTTT. Protein: CASSLGGETGELFF.

The chain recombines TRBV6-1 with TRBJ1-2, with 7 bases matching TRBD1. Looked up from germline, CDR1 is MNHNS and CDR2 is SASEGT. V shed 6 bases, J shed 3 bases, and the junction held 19 bases outside the gene matches. CDR3 length equals 18 residues. This CDR3 reads CASRENEWPTGSDYGYTF. In DNA, the CDR3 is TGTGCCAGCAGAGAAAATGAATGGCCGACAGGGAGCGACTATGGCTACACCTTC.

V gene TRBV7-2 combines with J gene TRBJ1-6; D is ambiguous. CDR3 length: 13 amino acids. V lost 5 bases, J lost 10 bases, and 12 bases lay in between. Germline V CDR1 and CDR2: SGHTA, FQGNSA. The CDR3 bases are TGTGCCAGCAGCCGCCTGGCCCCCTCACCCCTCCACTTT. As protein: CASSRLAPSPLHF.

V gene TRBV2 combines with J gene TRBJ2-7; D gene unclear. CDR1 and CDR2 from the germline V gene are SNHLY and FYNNEI. V dropped 4 bases and J dropped 6 bases, with 4 bases sitting between them. The CDR3 is 10 residues long. The CDR3 DNA follows: TGTGCCAGCAGTGCGTCCGAGCAGTACTTC. It specifies CASSASEQYF.

The chain has TRBV30 and TRBJ2-5, with 11 positions matching TRBD2. CDR1 and CDR2 (germline): GTSNPN, SVGIG (reference sequence). The V and J ends lost 2 bases and 4 bases, in that order; junction bases with no gene match: 3. The CDR3 is made up of 14 amino acids. As DNA, the CDR3 is TGTGCCTGGAGTCTTGGGACTAGCGGAGAGACCCAGTACTTC. Translated, it gives CAWSLGTSGETQYF.

This chain connects TRBV6-1 to TRBJ1-2; 9 nucleotides line up with TRBD1. The CDR3 is made up of 19 amino acids. Trimming cost V 4 bases and J 0 bases; bases outside gene matches: 15. Germline V CDR1 and CDR2: MNHNS, SASEGT. CDR3 amino acids: CASSGLGQGRDRPNYGYTF. As DNA, the CDR3 is TGTGCCAGCAGTGGGCTGGGACAGGGTAGGGACCGCCCTAACTATGGCTACACCTTC.

This sequence joins TRBV11-2 and TRBJ2-5, with 13 bases aligning to TRBD2. This CDR3 region has 13 residues. Germline values: CDR1 SGHAT, CDR2 FQNNGV. With V trimmed by 6 bases and J by 5 bases, 0 bases remained unmatched. CDR3 DNA: TGTGCCAGCAGACTAGCGGGGGGGGAGACCCAGTACTTC. Its translation is CASRLAGGETQYF.

The chain uses TRBV5-6 and TRBJ2-4; D is unclear. The germline CDR1 and CDR2 sequences are SGHDT and YYEEEE. There are 16 residues in the CDR3. The V gene lost 0 bases and the J gene lost 0 bases, with 10 bases spanning the gap. The CDR3 loop is CASSLAVRQAKNIQYF. CDR3 DNA sequence: TGTGCCAGCAGCTTGGCCGTTCGACAAGCCAAAAACATTCAGTACTTC.

The rearrangement joins TRBV6-4 to TRBJ1-5; the D is unclear. This CDR3 contains 13 residues. Looked up from germline, CDR1 is MRHNA and CDR2 is SNTAGT. V lost 2 bases and J lost 3, with 5 bases in between. CDR3 DNA: TGTGCCAGCAGTGACGGGGACAATCAGCCCCAGCATTTT. Its translation is CASSDGDNQPQHF.

In its sample, this clone was seen once. The gene calls are TRBV14 and TRBJ1-6, with no clear D. The germline V gene has CDR1 SGHDN and CDR2 FVKESK. V was pared by 1 base and J by 14 bases, with 15 bases between. The CDR3 totals 14 residues. The CDR3 region has the DNA TGTGCCAGCAGCCAAGTAGGAGGGATAGAGGCCCTCCACTTT. Translated: CASSQVGGIEALHF. The full variable domain, its missing parts supplied by reference TRBV14 and TRBJ1-6, is EAGVTQFPSHSVIEKGQTVTLRCDPISGHDNLYWYRRVMGKEIKFLLHFVKESKQDESGMPNNRFLAERTGGTYSTLKVQPAELEDSGVYFCASSQVGGIEALHFGNGTRLTVT.

The V and J genes are TRBV2 and TRBJ1-2, with no clear D. CDR1 SNHLY and CDR2 FYNNEI come from the germline V gene. Trimming took off 1 base at V and 4 bases at J, with 13 bases between the two ends. The CDR3 is 15 residues long. Written as DNA, the CDR3 is TGTGCCAGCAGTGAAGGCCGAGAAAGAGGCTATGGCTACACCTTC. This encodes CASSEGRERGYGYTF.

This sequence joins TRBV6-6 and TRBJ2-2, with a weak D call TRBD2 (6 bases). The CDR3 contains 14 residues. From germline, CDR1 is MNHNY and CDR2 SVGAGI (reference sequence). Trimming pared 6 bases from V and 5 bases from J, leaving 13 bases between. The CDR3 DNA reads as TGTGCCAGCAGGCCCGGGACTGCTACCGGGGAGCTGTTTTTT. This sequence encodes CASRPGTATGELFF.

This chain links TRBV7-8 with TRBJ2-5, with D unresolved. CDR1 and CDR2 from the germline V gene are SGHVS and FQNEAQ. The CDR3 is 14 residues long. Trimming pared 4 bases from V and 5 bases from J, leaving 14 bases between. CDR3 protein: CASSSGPVGETQYF. In DNA, the CDR3 is TGTGCCAGCAGCTCCGGGCCTGTGGGGGAGACCCAGTACTTC.

The chain couples TRBV30 to TRBJ2-7; 7 bases fit TRBD1. The germline V gene has CDR1 GTSNPN and CDR2 SVGIG (reference sequence). V lost 0 bases to trimming and J lost 3 bases; unmatched junction nucleotides: 8. The CDR3 runs 15 residues. CDR3 sequence (DNA): TGTGCCTGGAGTGTATATAGGGCAGGGGGCTACGAGCAGTACTTC. This sequence encodes CAWSVYRAGGYEQYF. The full variable domain, completed using reference TRBV30 and TRBJ2-7, is SQTIHQWPATLVQPVGSPLSLECTVEGTSNPNLYWYRQAAGRGLQLLFYSVGIGQISSEVPQNLSASRPQDRQFILSSKKLLLSDSGFYLCAWSVYRAGGYEQYFGPGTRLTVT.

The J gene is TRBJ2-2, the V gene TRBV6-6; D gene unclear. The germline CDR1 and CDR2 sequences are MNHNY and SVGAGI (reference sequence). The CDR3 contains 11 residues. V was cut by 6 bases and J by 4 bases, with 3 bases left in between. CDR3 sequence reads: CASSFTGELFF. The CDR3 bases are TGTGCCAGCAGCTTCACCGGGGAGCTGTTTTTT.

The rearrangement uses TRBV30 and TRBJ1-6; D remains ambiguous. CDR1 and CDR2 (germline): GTSNPN, SVGIG (reference sequence). The V gene lost 3 bases and the J gene lost 6 bases, with 12 bases spanning the gap. This CDR3 has 14 residues. Written as DNA, the CDR3 is TGTGCCTGGAGCTTTCGGAGCCCTAATTCACCCCTCCACTTT. It is translated as CAWSFRSPNSPLHF.

This chain connects TRBV7-2 to TRBJ2-5; D gene ambiguous. The germline CDR1 and CDR2 sequences are SGHTA and FQGNSA. This CDR3 is 9 amino acids long. Trimming took off 8 bases at V and 4 bases at J, with 2 bases between the two ends. CDR3 in amino acids: CASGETQYF. The CDR3 DNA sequence: TGTGCCAGCGGAGAGACCCAGTACTTC. Full variable domain (missing parts from reference TRBV7-2 and TRBJ2-5): GAGVSQSPSNKVTEKGKDVELRCDPISGHTALYWYRQSLGQGLEFLIYFQGNSAPDKSGLPSDRFSAERTGGSVSTLTIQRTQQEDSAVYLCASGETQYFGPGTRLLVL.

This clone has just one count. The chain couples TRBV7-9 to TRBJ2-3, with TRBD2 matching 8 bases. This CDR3 has 15 residues. Germline-derived CDR1 and CDR2 are SEHNR and FQNEAQ (reference sequence). Trimming at V came to 2 bases and at J to 2 bases, leaving 3 bases not matched to a gene. The CDR3 nucleotides read TGTGCCAGCAGCTTAACTAGCGGTAACACAGATACGCAGTATTTT. Amino acid sequence: CASSLTSGNTDTQYF.

This chain uses TRBV6-5 with TRBJ1-1; D possibly corresponds to TRBD1 (5 bases). Germline V gives CDR1 MNHEY, CDR2 SVGAGI. The CDR3 runs to 13 residues. Trimming took 0 bases from V and 5 from J, leaving 7 bases between them. Here the CDR3 DNA reads TGTGCCAGCAGTTACTCGGGGGGGACTGAAGCTTTCTTT. It specifies CASSYSGGTEAFF.